This T cell receptor (beta chain) was recorded in a study of blood T cell repertoires in COVID-19. Turning to the study itself: Samples of COVID-19 (acute and convalescent) were obtained from the United States, Italy and Spain. Sources were T cells, B-cell-depleted T cells, or PBMCs; the material itself was cDNA or gDNA.

Patients from Seattle were sampled longitudinally, starting during active infection. Germline CDR1 is SGHRS and CDR2 is YFSETQ. The CDR3 extends over 14 amino acids. V gave up 0 bases and J gave up 3 bases; unmatched junction bases: 0. Study processing details: Amplifying reference gene primers gave estimates of nucleated cell counts. Profiled with immunoSEQ multiplex PCR; TCRdb holds only in-frame clones, not every one. The D gene and trimming were derived from the DNA, and the V and J assignments and clone size from that table. The sample carries around 100,000 clones, 80% to 90% recorded once. The TCR was taken from a man between 45 and 60 years old with COVID-19, enrolled during active disease. The sequenced sample was peripheral blood. This sequence joins TRBV5-1 and TRBJ2-1; 7 bases fit TRBD2. CDR3 DNA: TGCGCCAGCAGCTTGGAGCGGGGCTACAATGAGCAGTTCTTC. This sequence encodes CASSLERGYNEQFF.